The sequence of this T cell receptor (beta chain) was determined in a study of blood T cell repertoires in COVID-19. Study in general: Some COVID-19 samples were acute and others convalescent; all came from the United States, Italy and Spain. The analysed material was cDNA or gDNA that came from T cells, B-cell-depleted T cells, or PBMCs.

In the study's own analysis: For nucleated cells, counts were estimated from reference gene primer amplification. The repertoire was sequenced with immunoSEQ multiplex PCR; TCRdb's copy has only in-frame clones and lacks some. V, J and clone size derive from that table, while D and trimming were established from the DNA sequence. The sample has approximately 350,000 clones, around 86% seen once. Seattle's cohort entered during active infection and was followed longitudinally. Deletions cut 0 bases from V and 5 bases from J, with 10 bases between. CDR3 size: 14 residues. Per the germline V gene, CDR1 is MNHEY and CDR2 is SVGAGI.

The chain combines TRBV6-5 with TRBJ1-1, with D hard to call. The clonotype comes from a woman between 50 and 59 years old with COVID-19, enrolled during active disease. Specimen: peripheral blood. CDR3 in DNA: TGTGCCAGCAGTTACTCGCCTACAGAAACTGAAGCTTTCTTT. Translation gives CASSYSPTETEAFF.